Listed below are T cell receptor beta chains from one sample, sequenced in a study of blood T cell repertoires in COVID-19. Method: immunoSEQ multiplex PCR; TCRdb's copy keeps in-frame clones and lacks some. The data show some 72,000 clones, more than 75% seen once. Specimen: peripheral blood. These receptors all come from a man aged 50 to 60 with active or convalescent COVID-19. Both conserved end residues are part of each CDR3. Fields, in order: V gene, clone size, J gene, D gene, CDR3 protein, CDR3 DNA. A D gene is named only where the DNA matches it firmly. Size tells how often a clone was seen (once, few, many) or the class of an expanded clone, and some rows leave it out.

v_call: TRBV5-1; clone_size: NA; j_call: TRBJ2-5; d_call: TRBD2; cdr3_aa: CASSLAATSGETQYF; cdr3_nt: TGCGCCAGCAGCTTGGCGGCGACTAGCGGTGAGACCCAGTACTTC
v_call: TRBV28; clone_size: NA; j_call: TRBJ1-5; d_call: TRBD1; cdr3_aa: CASITASGTGRQPQHF; cdr3_nt: TGTGCCAGCATTACCGCATCCGGGACAGGGCGACAGCCCCAGCATTTT
v_call: TRBV6-1; clone_size: NA; j_call: TRBJ2-1; d_call: NA; cdr3_aa: CASSEGGRGTYNEQFF; cdr3_nt: TGTGCCAGCAGTGAAGGCGGGCGGGGAACCTACAATGAGCAGTTCTTC
v_call: TRBV28; clone_size: medium-sized; j_call: TRBJ1-6; d_call: NA; cdr3_aa: CASIINSPLHF; cdr3_nt: TGTGCCAGCATTATTAATTCACCCCTCCACTTT
v_call: TRBV5-5; clone_size: few; j_call: TRBJ2-2; d_call: NA; cdr3_aa: CASSLVGSGTGELFF; cdr3_nt: TGTGCCAGCAGCTTGGTTGGGAGTGGAACCGGGGAGCTGTTTTTT
v_call: TRBV2; clone_size: NA; j_call: TRBJ1-2; d_call: TRBD1; cdr3_aa: CASSKQGTYGYTF; cdr3_nt: TGTGCCAGCAGTAAACAGGGGACCTATGGCTACACCTTC
v_call: TRBV10-1; clone_size: NA; j_call: TRBJ2-5; d_call: NA; cdr3_aa: CASSETGETQYF; cdr3_nt: TGCGCCAGCAGTGAAACTGGAGAGACCCAGTACTTC
v_call: TRBV6-5; clone_size: NA; j_call: TRBJ1-3; d_call: NA; cdr3_aa: CASRAGYSGNTIYF; cdr3_nt: TGTGCCAGCAGGGCAGGGTACTCTGGAAACACCATATATTTT
v_call: TRBV11-2; clone_size: NA; j_call: TRBJ2-5; d_call: NA; cdr3_aa: CASSLGERETQYF; cdr3_nt: TGTGCCAGCAGCTTAGGTGAGCGGGAGACCCAGTACTTC
v_call: TRBV2; clone_size: NA; j_call: TRBJ1-1; d_call: NA; cdr3_aa: CASSAVDTEAFF; cdr3_nt: TGTGCCAGCAGTGCAGTGGACACTGAAGCTTTCTTT
v_call: TRBV10-3; clone_size: NA; j_call: TRBJ2-7; d_call: TRBD1; cdr3_aa: CAIDSAGQVYEQYF; cdr3_nt: TGTGCCATCGATAGCGCGGGACAGGTCTACGAGCAGTACTTC
v_call: TRBV2; clone_size: once; j_call: TRBJ1-2; d_call: NA; cdr3_aa: CASSEAGGMVNYGYTF; cdr3_nt: TGTGCCAGCAGTGAAGCGGGGGGGATGGTCAACTATGGCTACACCTTC
v_call: TRBV6-5; clone_size: NA; j_call: TRBJ2-5; d_call: NA; cdr3_aa: CASSYGGKSSGETQYF; cdr3_nt: TGTGCCAGCAGTTATGGGGGGAAGTCCTCCGGCGAGACCCAGTACTTC
v_call: TRBV28; clone_size: NA; j_call: TRBJ2-1; d_call: NA; cdr3_aa: CASSTPQGNEQFF; cdr3_nt: TGTGCCAGCAGTACCCCACAGGGTAATGAGCAGTTCTTC
v_call: TRBV12-5; clone_size: NA; j_call: TRBJ1-2; d_call: TRBD1; cdr3_aa: CASGRQGNLYGYTF; cdr3_nt: TGTGCTAGTGGTAGACAGGGAAACCTATATGGCTACACCTTC
v_call: TRBV5-1; clone_size: NA; j_call: TRBJ2-3; d_call: TRBD2; cdr3_aa: CASSSGLAGVTDTQYF; cdr3_nt: TGCGCCAGCAGCTCGGGACTAGCGGGGGTCACAGATACGCAGTATTTT
v_call: TRBV28; clone_size: NA; j_call: TRBJ2-7; d_call: TRBD2; cdr3_aa: CASSLAGGSSYEQYF; cdr3_nt: TGTGCCAGCAGTTTAGCGGGGGGTTCCTCCTACGAGCAGTACTTC
v_call: TRBV19; clone_size: once; j_call: TRBJ2-1; d_call: NA; cdr3_aa: CASSSRGGGSYNEQFF; cdr3_nt: TGTGCCAGTAGTTCCCGAGGGGGGGGCTCCTACAATGAGCAGTTCTTC
v_call: TRBV29-1; clone_size: NA; j_call: TRBJ1-6; d_call: NA; cdr3_aa: CSVRQDENSPLHF; cdr3_nt: TGCAGCGTTAGACAGGACGAAAATTCACCCCTCCACTTT
v_call: TRBV2; clone_size: NA; j_call: TRBJ1-1; d_call: NA; cdr3_aa: CARQVTTEAFF; cdr3_nt: TGTGCCAGACAGGTAACCACTGAAGCTTTCTTT
v_call: TRBV6-6; clone_size: NA; j_call: TRBJ2-5; d_call: TRBD2; cdr3_aa: CASRSSGGAGETQYF; cdr3_nt: TGTGCCAGCAGGAGTAGCGGGGGGGCGGGGGAGACCCAGTACTTC
v_call: TRBV10-1; clone_size: NA; j_call: TRBJ2-5; d_call: TRBD2; cdr3_aa: CASSAGGGETQYF; cdr3_nt: TGCGCCAGCAGTGCGGGGGGTGGGGAGACCCAGTACTTC
v_call: TRBV7-8; clone_size: NA; j_call: TRBJ2-5; d_call: NA; cdr3_aa: CASSLNLDIQGTQYF; cdr3_nt: TGTGCCAGCAGCTTAAATTTGGACATTCAGGGGACCCAGTACTTC
v_call: TRBV12-3/TRBV12-4; clone_size: NA; j_call: TRBJ1-5; d_call: NA; cdr3_aa: CASSPSGRAQHF; cdr3_nt: TGTGCCAGCAGCCCTTCGGGGAGGGCCCAGCATTTT
v_call: TRBV18; clone_size: NA; j_call: TRBJ2-5; d_call: NA; cdr3_aa: CASSPQNFGVETQYF; cdr3_nt: TGTGCCAGCTCACCACAGAACTTCGGAGTGGAGACCCAGTACTTC
v_call: TRBV4-1; clone_size: NA; j_call: TRBJ1-5; d_call: NA; cdr3_aa: CASSQDPSTVNSNQPQHF; cdr3_nt: TGCGCCAGCAGCCAAGATCCTTCCACAGTCAATAGCAATCAGCCCCAGCATTTT
v_call: TRBV7-7; clone_size: NA; j_call: TRBJ2-5; d_call: TRBD2; cdr3_aa: CASSVGGGAETQYF; cdr3_nt: TGTGCCAGCAGCGTGGGGGGGGGTGCAGAGACCCAGTACTTC
v_call: TRBV28; clone_size: NA; j_call: TRBJ2-1; d_call: NA; cdr3_aa: CASSSGQSNEQFF; cdr3_nt: TGTGCCAGCAGTTCCGGACAGAGCAATGAGCAGTTCTTC
v_call: TRBV30; clone_size: NA; j_call: TRBJ1-1; d_call: TRBD1; cdr3_aa: CAWSLTGGGTEAFF; cdr3_nt: TGTGCCTGGAGTCTCACAGGGGGGGGCACTGAAGCTTTCTTT
v_call: TRBV5-4; clone_size: NA; j_call: TRBJ2-5; d_call: TRBD1; cdr3_aa: CASSKGQETGETQYF; cdr3_nt: TGTGCCAGCAGCAAGGGACAGGAAACAGGGGAGACCCAGTACTTC
v_call: TRBV5-1; clone_size: NA; j_call: TRBJ2-1; d_call: TRBD2; cdr3_aa: CASSLSAGLAVQQFF; cdr3_nt: TGCGCCAGCAGCTTGAGTGCGGGACTAGCGGTACAGCAGTTCTTC
v_call: TRBV19; clone_size: NA; j_call: TRBJ2-2; d_call: NA; cdr3_aa: CASNSGFANTGELFF; cdr3_nt: TGTGCCAGTAATTCGGGGTTTGCGAACACCGGGGAGCTGTTTTTT
v_call: TRBV5-1; clone_size: once; j_call: TRBJ2-5; d_call: TRBD1; cdr3_aa: CASSPTGGWETQYF; cdr3_nt: TGCGCCAGCAGCCCCACAGGGGGCTGGGAGACCCAGTACTTC
v_call: TRBV9; clone_size: NA; j_call: TRBJ1-6; d_call: NA; cdr3_aa: CASSVWTEGSPLHF; cdr3_nt: TGTGCCAGCAGCGTATGGACAGAGGGCTCACCCCTCCACTTT
v_call: TRBV3-1/TRBV3-2; clone_size: NA; j_call: TRBJ1-4; d_call: NA; cdr3_aa: CASSGRDTGNEKLFF; cdr3_nt: TGTGCCAGCAGCGGCCGGGACACGGGGAATGAAAAACTGTTTTTT
v_call: TRBV30; clone_size: NA; j_call: TRBJ2-2; d_call: NA; cdr3_aa: CAWSVVGGGELFF; cdr3_nt: TGTGCCTGGAGTGTAGTGGGGGGCGGGGAGCTGTTTTTT
v_call: TRBV5-5; clone_size: once; j_call: TRBJ2-1; d_call: NA; cdr3_aa: CASSLDGGSHNEQFF; cdr3_nt: TGTGCCAGCAGCTTGGACGGCGGATCCCACAATGAGCAGTTCTTC
v_call: TRBV5-4; clone_size: NA; j_call: TRBJ1-1; d_call: NA; cdr3_aa: CASSPGRERGTEAFF; cdr3_nt: TGTGCCAGCAGCCCTGGGCGGGAAAGGGGTACTGAAGCTTTCTTT
v_call: TRBV29-1; clone_size: NA; j_call: TRBJ2-5; d_call: NA; cdr3_aa: CSGESGPQETQYF; cdr3_nt: TGCAGCGGCGAATCAGGGCCTCAAGAGACCCAGTACTTC
v_call: TRBV5-5; clone_size: NA; j_call: TRBJ2-1; d_call: TRBD2; cdr3_aa: CASSATSGSYNEQFF; cdr3_nt: TGTGCCAGCAGCGCGACTAGCGGCTCCTACAATGAGCAGTTCTTC
v_call: TRBV5-1; clone_size: NA; j_call: TRBJ2-1; d_call: TRBD2; cdr3_aa: CASQRGGSSYNEQFF; cdr3_nt: TGCGCCAGTCAGCGGGGGGGCAGCTCCTACAATGAGCAGTTCTTC
v_call: TRBV5-6; clone_size: NA; j_call: TRBJ2-1; d_call: NA; cdr3_aa: CASSFRGSHEQFF; cdr3_nt: TGTGCCAGCAGCTTCAGGGGATCCCATGAGCAGTTCTTC
v_call: TRBV9; clone_size: NA; j_call: TRBJ2-3; d_call: TRBD2; cdr3_aa: CASSVGAGEDTQYF; cdr3_nt: TGTGCCAGCAGCGTCGGAGCGGGGGAAGATACGCAGTATTTT
v_call: TRBV2; clone_size: NA; j_call: TRBJ1-6; d_call: NA; cdr3_aa: CASKGLVADSPLHF; cdr3_nt: TGTGCCAGCAAAGGTCTGGTAGCGGATTCACCCCTCCACTTT
v_call: TRBV3-1/TRBV3-2; clone_size: NA; j_call: TRBJ1-3; d_call: TRBD1; cdr3_aa: CASSLRDRGSSGNTIYF; cdr3_nt: TGTGCCAGCAGCCTACGGGACAGGGGGAGCTCTGGAAACACCATATATTTT
v_call: TRBV1; clone_size: NA; j_call: TRBJ2-5; d_call: NA; cdr3_aa: CTSSRPQAGGGQETQYF; cdr3_nt: TGCACCAGCAGCCGACCACAAGCGGGGGGCGGACAAGAGACCCAGTACTTC
v_call: TRBV4-1; clone_size: once; j_call: TRBJ1-2; d_call: NA; cdr3_aa: CASSQEATANYGYTF; cdr3_nt: TGCGCCAGCAGCCAAGAAGCGACAGCTAACTATGGCTACACCTTC
v_call: TRBV11-1; clone_size: NA; j_call: TRBJ2-3; d_call: TRBD2; cdr3_aa: CASSLLAGGTDTQYF; cdr3_nt: TGTGCCAGCAGCCTACTAGCGGGGGGGACAGATACGCAGTATTTT
v_call: TRBV7-2; clone_size: NA; j_call: TRBJ2-1; d_call: NA; cdr3_aa: CASSQSGDLYNEQFF; cdr3_nt: TGTGCCAGCAGCCAGAGCGGAGACCTCTACAATGAGCAGTTCTTC
v_call: TRBV3-1/TRBV3-2; clone_size: NA; j_call: TRBJ2-1; d_call: NA; cdr3_aa: CASSQANRVRGRNEQFF; cdr3_nt: TGTGCCAGCAGCCAAGCTAACAGGGTGAGGGGCAGAAATGAGCAGTTCTTC
v_call: TRBV6-5; clone_size: NA; j_call: TRBJ2-7; d_call: NA; cdr3_aa: CASRGQVGEQYF; cdr3_nt: TGTGCCAGCAGGGGGCAAGTGGGTGAGCAGTACTTC
v_call: TRBV10-1; clone_size: few; j_call: TRBJ2-1; d_call: NA; cdr3_aa: CASSESGGAYNEQFF; cdr3_nt: TGCGCCAGCAGTGAGAGTGGGGGCGCCTACAATGAGCAGTTCTTC